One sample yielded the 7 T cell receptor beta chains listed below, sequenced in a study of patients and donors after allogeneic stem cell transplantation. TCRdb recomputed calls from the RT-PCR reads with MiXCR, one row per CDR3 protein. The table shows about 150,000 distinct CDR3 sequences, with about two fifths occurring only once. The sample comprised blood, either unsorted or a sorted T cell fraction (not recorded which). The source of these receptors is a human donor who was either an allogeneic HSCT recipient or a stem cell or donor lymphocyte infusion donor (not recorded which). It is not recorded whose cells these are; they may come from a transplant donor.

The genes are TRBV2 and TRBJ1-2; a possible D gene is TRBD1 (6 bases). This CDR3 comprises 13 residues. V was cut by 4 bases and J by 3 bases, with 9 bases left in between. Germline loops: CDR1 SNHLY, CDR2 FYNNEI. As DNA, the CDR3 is TGTGCCAGCAGTGGGACAGACTACTATGGCTACACCTTC. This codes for CASSGTDYYGYTF.

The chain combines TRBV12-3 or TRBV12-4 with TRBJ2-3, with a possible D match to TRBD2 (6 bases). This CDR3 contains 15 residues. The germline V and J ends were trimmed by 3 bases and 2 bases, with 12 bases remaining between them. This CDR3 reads CASSFPRGTTDTQYF. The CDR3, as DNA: TGTGCCAGCAGTTTTCCTCGCGGGACCACAGATACGCAGTATTTT.

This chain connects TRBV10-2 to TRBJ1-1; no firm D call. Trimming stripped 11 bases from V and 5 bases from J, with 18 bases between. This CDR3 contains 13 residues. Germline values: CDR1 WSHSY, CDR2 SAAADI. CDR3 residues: CAGQTDLSTEAFF. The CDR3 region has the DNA TGCGCCGGCCAGACTGATCTGTCTACTGAAGCTTTCTTT.

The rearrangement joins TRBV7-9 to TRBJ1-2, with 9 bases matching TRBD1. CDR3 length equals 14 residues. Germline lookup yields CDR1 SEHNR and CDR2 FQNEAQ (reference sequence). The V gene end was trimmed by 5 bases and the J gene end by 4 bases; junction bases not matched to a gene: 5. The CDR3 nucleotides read TGTGCCAGCAGCCACCGGGACAGGGTCTATGGCTACACCTTC. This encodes CASSHRDRVYGYTF.

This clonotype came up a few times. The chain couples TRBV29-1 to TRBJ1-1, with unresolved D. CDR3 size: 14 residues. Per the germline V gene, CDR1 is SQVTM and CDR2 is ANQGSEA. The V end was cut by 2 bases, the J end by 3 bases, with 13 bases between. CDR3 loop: CSVELGPEHTEAFF. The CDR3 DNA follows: TGCAGCGTTGAACTGGGTCCCGAACACACTGAAGCTTTCTTT.

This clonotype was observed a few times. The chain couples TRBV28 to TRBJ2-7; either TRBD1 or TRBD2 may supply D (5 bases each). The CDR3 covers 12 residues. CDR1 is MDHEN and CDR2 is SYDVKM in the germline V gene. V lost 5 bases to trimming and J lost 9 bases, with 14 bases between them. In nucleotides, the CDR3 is TGTGCCAGCAGTCACCCTAGGGACCTGCAGTACTTC. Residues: CASSHPRDLQYF.

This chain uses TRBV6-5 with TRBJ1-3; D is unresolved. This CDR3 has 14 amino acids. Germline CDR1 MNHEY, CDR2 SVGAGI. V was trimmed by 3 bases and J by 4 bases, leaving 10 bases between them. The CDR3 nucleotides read TGTGCCAGCAGTTATTTCGGATCCGGAAACACCATATATTTT. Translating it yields CASSYFGSGNTIYF.